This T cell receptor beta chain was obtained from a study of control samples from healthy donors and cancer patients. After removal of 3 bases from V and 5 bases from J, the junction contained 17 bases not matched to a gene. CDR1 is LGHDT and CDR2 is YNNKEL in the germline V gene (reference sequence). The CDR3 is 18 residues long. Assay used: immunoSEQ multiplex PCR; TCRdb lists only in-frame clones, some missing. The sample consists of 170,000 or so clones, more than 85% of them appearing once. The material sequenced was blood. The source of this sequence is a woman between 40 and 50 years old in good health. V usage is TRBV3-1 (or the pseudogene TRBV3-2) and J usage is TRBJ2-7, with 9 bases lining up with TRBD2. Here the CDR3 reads CASSHPPAGGVGSDEQYF. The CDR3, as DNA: TGTGCCAGCAGCCATCCCCCCGCGGGGGGGGTAGGGTCGGACGAGCAGTACTTC.